This TCR beta chain was captured by sequencing in a study of blood T cell repertoires in COVID-19. Generated by immunoSEQ multiplex PCR, the TCRdb table keeps only in-frame clones and is missing some. The repertoire includes over 150,000 clones, around 90% of them detected once, and about 2.3% sits in the top ten. The CDR3 is 17 residues long. The V gene lost 4 bases and the J gene lost 0 bases, with 16 bases spanning the gap. Germline CDR1 reads LGHDT; CDR2 reads YNNKEL (reference sequence). The receptor's source is a woman in her 30s who had recovered from COVID-19. The specimen was PBMCs or T cells enriched from blood (not recorded which). The V and J genes are TRBV3-1 (or the pseudogene TRBV3-2) and TRBJ1-3; the D is unclear. In nucleotides, the CDR3 is TGTGCCAGCAGCCGGCAGGTCCTTATGAGCTCTGGAAACACCATATATTTT. The encoded protein is CASSRQVLMSSGNTIYF.